What follows is one TCR beta chain and its context. Its target antigen remains unknown. No qualities accompany the bases; no much larger clone lies one base away. This specimen comes from a study of shared clonotypes between healthy human individuals (dated by TCRdb to the early 2020s). Describing the broader study: The cohort included three men and a couple of women between 18 and 49 years of age. For each donor, three plates each were used for CD4 naive and CD4 memory, two plates were used for CD8 naive, and one plate was used for CD8 memory. To estimate repertoire size and how much clonotype sharing occurs between individuals, the study deeply sequenced the blood TCR repertoires of 4 to 6 healthy adults. Different laboratories and diverse techniques were used to prepare libraries and sequence TCR repertoires, to increase sequencing depth and limit assay-specific biases. Each donor's leukapheresis produced roughly between about 0.8 and 8.9 billion PBMCs.

The paper as a whole reports these results and caveats: Pairwise subsampling indicated that sequencing depth was expected to affect the degree of clonotype sharing among donors. Naive subsets generally had larger estimated clonotype richness than memory subsets. Clonotypes shared by all four sorted-subset donors showed higher generation probabilities than non-shared clonotypes. Sampling was restricted to blood, and TCR repertoires in tissue are likely to differ from TCR repertoires in blood. Because the study included only a small number of donors, the genetic and exposure-history diversity represented was limited. Incomplete sequencing was indicated by rarefaction of sorted-subset datasets, despite the large sequencing depth. Across a handful of donors, about 5.2% of naive CD4, roughly 3.5% of naive CD8, 2% to 2.5% of memory CD4, and roughly 0.41% of memory CD8 clonotypes were shared.

TCR CDR3 regions were amplified from genomic DNA by multiplex PCR using the deep immunoSEQ assay. Extracted genomic DNA from each cell subset was distributed evenly across all wells of several immunoSEQ 96-well plates, and each plate was treated as a replicate. For sorted subsets, around 200 ng genomic DNA, equal to about 30,000 T cell genomes, was loaded into each replicate PCR. The purified libraries were quantified using a Qubit 3.0 fluorometer, sized with a Bioanalyzer 2100, and then quantified again using the KAPA Library Quantification kit. A separate single-read 150-cycle Illumina NextSeq 550 flow cell was used to sequence each immunoSEQ 96-well plate. From the authors' description of their analysis: Because the immunoSEQ output held only junctional sequences and lacked quality scores, the filtering could not match the filtering applied to full-length reads. Sequences were annotated with PyIR, a Python wrapper for IgBLAST v1.9, and V/J genes and CDR3 were assigned using IMGT germline references. Reads were removed for weak V/J assignments (E-value above 1e-6), missing CDR3, stop codons, out-of-frame junctions, or ambiguous translated residues. V3J clonotypes were defined as sequences sharing the same inferred V gene, J gene, and CDR3 amino acid sequence. Percentage overlap between repertoires was calculated by dividing the number of shared unique clonotypes by the size of the smaller repertoire. Repertoire richness was assessed with RTK rarefaction, the Chao1 estimator, and Recon v2.1 estimates of unobserved clonotypes. OLGA was used to compute generation probabilities for all TCRbeta clonotypes that the gDNA method yielded from four donors. The source is immuneACCESS, and TCRdb retained only in-frame sequences with V and J called. Part of the clones is not carried over; for the studies checked, unresolved V genes explain less than half of this, and the remainder is unexplained. V and J calls and clone size come straight from that table; D and trimming were deduced from the DNA. Recorded for this sample are 2 million or so clones; about 95% of them occurred a single time. The ten largest clonotypes hold roughly 1% of the sample.

The germline V gene specifies KGHSH as CDR1 and LQKENI as CDR2. At the junction V is shortened by 2 bases and J by 2 bases, with 22 bases in between. The CDR3 contains 18 residues, cysteine and phenylalanine counted. The retained sequence is limited to the CDR3, 54 bases, with the frame set at the first base. CD8 naive samples consisted of CD45RO-negative cells that were positively selected for CCR7, yielding a CD45RA+CCR7+ population without TemRA cells. The donors were healthy, HIV-negative adults with no recently reported acute infections or vaccinations. Every donor was a Caucasian adult living in Nashville, Tennessee, USA. Blood was obtained by leukapheresis, after which PBMCs were separated by Ficoll-Histopaque density gradient centrifugation and cryopreserved in liquid nitrogen vapor phase. Analytical flow cytometry was used to check the purity and quantity of every magnetically sorted T cell population. Genomic DNA was isolated from each sorted fraction and quantified by UV absorbance on a Nanodrop 2000c.

The TCR originated in a man younger than 35 in good health. The rearranged segments are TRBV18 and TRBJ2-7; no D gene call is confident. Sequences were obtained from naive CD8+ T cells sorted from blood. The label giving this sample's cell subset or site can be read as: CD45RA+CCR7+. The nucleotides read TGTGCCAGCTCACCAACGAAAGCCAACCAATTTAACCCCTACGAGCAGTACTTC. Translated, it reads CASSPTKANQFNPYEQYF. The CDR3, completed at both ends by the reference TRBV18 and TRBJ2-7 genes, gives the full variable domain NAGVMQNPRHLVRRRGQEARLRCSPMKGHSHVYWYRQLPEEGLKFMVYLQKENIIDESGMPKERFSAEFPKEGPSILRIQQVVRGDSAAYFCASSPTKANQFNPYEQYFGPGTRLTVT.